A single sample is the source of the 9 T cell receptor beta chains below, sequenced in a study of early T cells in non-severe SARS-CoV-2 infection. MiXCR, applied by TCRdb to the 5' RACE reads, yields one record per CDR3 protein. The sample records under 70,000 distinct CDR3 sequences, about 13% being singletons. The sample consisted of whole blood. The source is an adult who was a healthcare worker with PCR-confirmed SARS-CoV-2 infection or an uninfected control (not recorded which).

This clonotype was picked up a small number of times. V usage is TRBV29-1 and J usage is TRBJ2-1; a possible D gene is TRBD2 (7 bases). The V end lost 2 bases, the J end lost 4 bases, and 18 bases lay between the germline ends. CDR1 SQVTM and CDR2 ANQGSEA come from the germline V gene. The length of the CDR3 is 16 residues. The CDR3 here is CSVERFPGGAYNEQFF. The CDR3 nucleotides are TGCAGCGTTGAAAGGTTTCCGGGGGGCGCTTACAATGAGCAGTTCTTC.

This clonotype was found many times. CDR3 coding DNA: TGCAGTGCTAGAGATGTAGGATCTCCCTACGAGCAGTACTTC. It is translated as CSARDVGSPYEQYF. J is TRBJ2-7 and V is TRBV20-1; unclear D gene. CDR1 and CDR2 from the germline V gene are DFQATT and SNEGSKA (reference sequence). Trimming shortened V by 0 bases and J by 2 bases, and 11 bases separated the two germline ends. This CDR3 has 14 amino acids.

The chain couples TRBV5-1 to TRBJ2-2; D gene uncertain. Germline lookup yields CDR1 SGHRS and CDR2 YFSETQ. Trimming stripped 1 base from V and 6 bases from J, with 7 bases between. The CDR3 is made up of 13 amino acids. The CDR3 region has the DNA TGCGCCAGCAGCTTGACGGTATCCGGGGAGCTGTTTTTT. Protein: CASSLTVSGELFF.

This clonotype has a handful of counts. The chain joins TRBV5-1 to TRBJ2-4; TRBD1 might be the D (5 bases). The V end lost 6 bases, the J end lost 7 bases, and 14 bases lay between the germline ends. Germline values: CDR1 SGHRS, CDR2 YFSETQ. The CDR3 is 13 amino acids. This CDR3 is CASTSAGYNIQYF. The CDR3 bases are TGCGCCAGCACCTCCGCAGGGTACAACATTCAGTACTTC.

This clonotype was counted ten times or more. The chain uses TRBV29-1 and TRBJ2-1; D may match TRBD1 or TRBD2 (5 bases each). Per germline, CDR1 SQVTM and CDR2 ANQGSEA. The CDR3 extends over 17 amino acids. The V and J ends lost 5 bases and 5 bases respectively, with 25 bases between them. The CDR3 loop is CSVIGWARERGNNEQFF. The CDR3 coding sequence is TGCAGCGTTATAGGTTGGGCGAGGGAACGGGGCAACAATGAGCAGTTCTTC.

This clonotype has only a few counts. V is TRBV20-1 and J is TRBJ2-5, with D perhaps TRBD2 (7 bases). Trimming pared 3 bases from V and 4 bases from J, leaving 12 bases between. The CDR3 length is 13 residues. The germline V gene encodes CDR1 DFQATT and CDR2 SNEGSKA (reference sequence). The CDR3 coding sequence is TGCAGTGCTAGGGGGGGGGCCCCAGAGACCCAGTACTTC. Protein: CSARGGAPETQYF.

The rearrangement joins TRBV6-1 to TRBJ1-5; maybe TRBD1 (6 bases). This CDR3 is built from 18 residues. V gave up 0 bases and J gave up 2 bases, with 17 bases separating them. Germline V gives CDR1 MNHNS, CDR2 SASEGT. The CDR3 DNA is TGTGCCAGCAGTGAAGCGCTGGGGGCAGGGGAAGGCAATCAGCCCCAGCATTTT. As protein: CASSEALGAGEGNQPQHF.

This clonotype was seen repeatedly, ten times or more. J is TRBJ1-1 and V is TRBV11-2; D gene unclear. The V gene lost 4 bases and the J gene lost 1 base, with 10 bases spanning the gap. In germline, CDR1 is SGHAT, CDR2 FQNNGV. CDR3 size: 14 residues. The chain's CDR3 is CASSSSSQNTEAFF. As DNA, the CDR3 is TGTGCCAGCAGCTCCTCCTCGCAGAACACTGAAGCTTTCTTT.

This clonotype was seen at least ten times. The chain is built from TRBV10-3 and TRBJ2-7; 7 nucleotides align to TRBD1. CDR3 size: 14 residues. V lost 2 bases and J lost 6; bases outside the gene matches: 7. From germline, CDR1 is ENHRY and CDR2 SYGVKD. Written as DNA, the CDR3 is TGTGCCATCAGTGAGCCGACAGGGATTGCCGAGCAGTACTTC. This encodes CAISEPTGIAEQYF.